This TCR beta chain was recorded in a study of shared clonotypes between healthy human individuals (TCRdb year 2020). About the study as a whole: The cohort comprised a couple of women and three men aged 18 to 49 years. Blood TCR repertoires of about 5 healthy adults were deeply sequenced to estimate repertoire size and the extent of clonotype sharing between individuals. Per donor, three plates each were used for CD4 naive and CD4 memory, two for CD8 naive, and one for CD8 memory. Per donor, leukapheresis produced somewhere between about 0.8 and 9 billion PBMCs. To increase sequencing depth and limit assay-specific biases, different laboratories used diverse techniques to prepare libraries and sequence TCR repertoires.

Counted from cysteine to phenylalanine, this CDR3 has 13 amino acids. Only the CDR3 part of the read is kept: 39 bases, read in frame from the first base. V sheds 0 bases and J sheds 3 bases, leaving 5 bases between their ends. As encoded in the germline V gene (reference sequence), CDR1 is SEHNR while CDR2 is FQNEAQ. Using the deep immunoSEQ assay, multiplex PCR amplified TCR CDR3 regions from genomic DNA. For each cell subset, the extracted genomic DNA was distributed evenly across all wells of several immunoSEQ 96-well plates, and each plate served as one replicate. For sorted subsets, approximately 200 ng of genomic DNA, equivalent to 30,000 or so T cell genomes, went into each replicate PCR. Purified libraries were quantified with a Qubit 3.0 fluorometer, sized on a Bioanalyzer 2100, and re-quantified with the KAPA Library Quantification kit. Every immunoSEQ 96-well plate was sequenced on a dedicated single-read 150-cycle Illumina NextSeq 550 flow cell. In the authors' own workflow: Because only junctional sequences without quality scores were contained in the immunoSEQ output, filtering matching that applied to full-length reads could not be performed. Sequences were annotated with PyIR, a Python wrapper for IgBLAST v1.9, and V/J genes and CDR3 were assigned using IMGT germline references. Reads were removed for weak V/J assignments (E-value above 1e-6), missing CDR3, stop codons, out-of-frame junctions, or ambiguous translated residues. V3J clonotypes were defined as sequences sharing an identical inferred V gene, J gene, and CDR3 amino acid sequence. Percentage overlap between repertoires was calculated by dividing the number of shared unique clonotypes by the size of the smaller repertoire. Richness of each repertoire was evaluated using RTK rarefaction, the Chao1 estimator, and Recon v2.1 estimates of unobserved clonotypes. Generation probabilities were computed with OLGA for all TCRbeta clonotypes obtained by the gDNA method from four donors. The table was pulled from immuneACCESS by TCRdb, which kept in-frame rearrangements only. Such tables lose some clones; where checked, under half of the loss comes from unresolved V genes, and the rest has no known cause. The V and J calls and clone size were taken over from that table, and D and trimming were inferred from the DNA. The sample records 2 million to 2.5 million clones, 90% to 96% of which are singletons. Roughly 0.13% of the sample belongs to the ten largest clones.

Broad study findings and their caveats: Based on pairwise subsampling, the degree of clonotype sharing among donors was expected to be affected by sequencing depth. Compared with non-shared clonotypes, the clonotypes found in all four sorted-subset donors had higher generation probabilities. Sampling was restricted to blood, and TCR repertoires in tissues likely differ from the TCR repertoires found in blood. Larger estimated clonotype richness was generally found for naive subsets than for memory subsets. Because the study included a small number of donors, the genetic and exposure-history diversity represented was limited. Rarefaction of sorted-subset datasets indicated incomplete sequencing despite the large sequencing depth. About 4.5% of naive CD4, more than 3% of naive CD8, 2% to 2.5% of memory CD4, and 0.35% to 0.5% of memory CD8 clonotypes were shared across several donors.

The donors were healthy, HIV-negative adults who had no recently reported acute infections or vaccinations. All donors were Caucasian adults living in Nashville, Tennessee, USA. Magnetic negative selection was used to enrich CD4+ T cells, after which naive cells were positively selected on CD45RA and the negative fraction became the memory subset. After blood collection by leukapheresis, PBMCs were isolated using Ficoll-Histopaque density gradient centrifugation and then cryopreserved in the vapor phase of liquid nitrogen. Analytical flow cytometry was used to check the purity and quantity of every magnetically sorted T cell population. From each sorted fraction, genomic DNA was isolated and quantified by UV absorbance on a Nanodrop 2000c. This clone was observed once. Its specific antigen is unknown. Base qualities are not at hand, and no much larger clone is one base apart.

The sample comprised naive CD4+ T cells sorted from blood. Per the publication, the cell subset or site label means: CD45RA+ positively selected. The clonotype was recovered from a man aged 18 to 35 in good health. This sequence uses TRBV7-9 and TRBJ1-2, and TRBD1 may be the D gene, going by 5 matching bases. The DNA sequence is as follows: TGTGCCAGCAGCTTAGCAGGGGACTATGGCTACACCTTC. This yields the protein CASSLAGDYGYTF.